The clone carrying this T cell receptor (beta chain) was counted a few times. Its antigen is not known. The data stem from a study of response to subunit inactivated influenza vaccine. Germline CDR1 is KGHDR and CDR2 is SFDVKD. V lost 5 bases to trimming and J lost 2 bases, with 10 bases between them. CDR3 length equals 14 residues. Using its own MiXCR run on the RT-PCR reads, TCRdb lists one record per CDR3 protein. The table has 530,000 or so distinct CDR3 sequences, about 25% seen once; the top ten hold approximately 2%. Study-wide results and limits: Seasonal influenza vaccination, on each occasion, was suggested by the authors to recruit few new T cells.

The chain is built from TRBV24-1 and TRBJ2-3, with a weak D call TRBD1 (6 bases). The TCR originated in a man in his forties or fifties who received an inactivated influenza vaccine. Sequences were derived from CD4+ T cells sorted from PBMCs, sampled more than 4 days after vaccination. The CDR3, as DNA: TGTGCCACCAGTGGCCGGACAGACACAGATACGCAGTATTTT. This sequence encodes CATSGRTDTDTQYF.